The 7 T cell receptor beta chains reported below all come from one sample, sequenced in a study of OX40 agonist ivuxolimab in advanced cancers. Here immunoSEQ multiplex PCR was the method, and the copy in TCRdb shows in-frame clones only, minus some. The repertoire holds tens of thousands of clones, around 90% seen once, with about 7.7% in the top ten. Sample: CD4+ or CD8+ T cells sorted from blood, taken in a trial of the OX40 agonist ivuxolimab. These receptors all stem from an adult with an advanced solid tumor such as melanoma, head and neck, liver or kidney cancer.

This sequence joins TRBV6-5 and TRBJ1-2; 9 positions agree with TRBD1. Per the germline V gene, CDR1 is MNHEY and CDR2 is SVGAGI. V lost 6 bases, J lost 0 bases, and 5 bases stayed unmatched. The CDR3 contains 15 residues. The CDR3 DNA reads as TGTGCCAGCAGGTCCGGGACAGGGTCTAACTATGGCTACACCTTC. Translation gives CASRSGTGSNYGYTF.

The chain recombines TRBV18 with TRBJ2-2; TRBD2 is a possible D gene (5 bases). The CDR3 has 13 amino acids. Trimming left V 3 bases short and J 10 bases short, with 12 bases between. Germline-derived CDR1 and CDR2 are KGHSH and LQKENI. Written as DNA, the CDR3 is TGTGCCAGCTCACCTCCAGGACTGGAGGAGCTGTTTTTT. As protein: CASSPPGLEELFF.

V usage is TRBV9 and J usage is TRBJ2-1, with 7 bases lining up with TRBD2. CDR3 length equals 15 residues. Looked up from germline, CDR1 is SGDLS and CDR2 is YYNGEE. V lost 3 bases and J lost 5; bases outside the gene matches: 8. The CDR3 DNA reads TGTGCCAGCAGCGGCGGACTAGTTAGTGACAATGAGCAGTTCTTC. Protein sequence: CASSGGLVSDNEQFF. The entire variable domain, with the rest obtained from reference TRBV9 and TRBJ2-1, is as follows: DSGVTQTPKHLITATGQRVTLRCSPRSGDLSVYWYQQSLDQGLQFLIQYYNGEERAKGNILERFSAQQFPDLHSELNLSSLELGDSALYFCASSGGLVSDNEQFFGPGTRLTVL.

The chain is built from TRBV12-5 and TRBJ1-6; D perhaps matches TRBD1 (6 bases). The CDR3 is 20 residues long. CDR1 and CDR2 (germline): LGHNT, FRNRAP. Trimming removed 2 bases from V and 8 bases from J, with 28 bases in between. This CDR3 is CASGLRYGTLRGEEDSPLHF. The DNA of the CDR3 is TGTGCTAGTGGTTTGAGATACGGGACTCTCAGGGGAGAGGAGGATTCACCCCTCCACTTT.

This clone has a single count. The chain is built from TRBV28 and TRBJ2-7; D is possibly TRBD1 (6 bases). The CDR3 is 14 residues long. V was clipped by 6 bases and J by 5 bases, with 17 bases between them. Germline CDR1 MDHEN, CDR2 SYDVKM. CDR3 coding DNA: TGTGCCAGCAGCCTTACAGGGTTTCCCCACGAGCAGTACTTC. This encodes CASSLTGFPHEQYF.

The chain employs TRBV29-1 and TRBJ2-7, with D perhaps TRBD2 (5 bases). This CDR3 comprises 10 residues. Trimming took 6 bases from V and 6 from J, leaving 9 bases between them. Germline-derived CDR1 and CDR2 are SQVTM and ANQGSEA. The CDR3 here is CSVTRGEQYF. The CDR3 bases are TGCAGCGTGACACGGGGCGAGCAGTACTTC.

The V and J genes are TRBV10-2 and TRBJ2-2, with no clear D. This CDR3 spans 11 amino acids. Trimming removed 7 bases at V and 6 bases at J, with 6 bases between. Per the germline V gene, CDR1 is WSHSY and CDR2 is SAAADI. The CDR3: CASNIAGELFF. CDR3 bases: TGCGCCAGCAATATCGCCGGGGAGCTGTTTTTT.